This T cell receptor (beta chain) was sequenced during a study of blood T cell repertoires in COVID-19. Overall study context: From the United States, Italy and Spain came samples of acute and convalescent COVID-19.

The CDR3 covers 13 residues. V shed 5 bases and J 11 bases; nucleotides not matched to a gene: 10. In the original workflow: Amplification of reference gene primers provided the estimated nucleated cell counts. Some clones are missing from TCRdb's copy, which holds only in-frame ones; the method was immunoSEQ multiplex PCR. Clone size and the V and J calls come from that table; the DNA yielded D and trimming. Among roughly 150,000 clones listed, around four fifths were seen once. Sequencing input: peripheral blood. The chain recombines TRBV12-3 or TRBV12-4 with TRBJ1-1; the match to TRBD1 covers 8 bases. The TCR comes from a woman at least 80 years old with acute or convalescent COVID-19. CDR3 loop: CASSSSRGRQAFF. The CDR3 DNA sequence: TGTGCCAGCAGTAGCAGCAGGGGGCGACAGGCTTTCTTT.